The 20 T cell receptor beta chains in this list originate from one sample, sequenced in a study of T cells in Graves' hyperthyroidism and ophthalmopathy (dated by TCRdb to about 2019). Receptor libraries were prepared by multiplex PCR. Sequencing was performed on an Illumina HiSeq 2000. The TCR beta CDR3 regions were amplified from RNA transcripts. A first-round RT-PCR of the TCR CDR3 used the HTBI primer set with the Qiagen OneStep RT-PCR kit. The public reads were reprocessed in TCRdb via fastp at Q25 and MiXCR, keeping in-frame beta chains. Each CDR3 protein gets just one entry, which takes the most common genes and DNA from the rows behind it. For this sample the table gives about 350,000 distinct CDR3 sequences, of which approximately 18% were detected only once. Around a sixth of the sample is in the top ten clones. Sample: blood. The origin of the receptors is a woman between 35 and 50 years old with Graves' ophthalmopathy.

The table lists this clonotype with a count of one. The rearrangement uses TRBV27 and TRBJ1-5; 7 bases line up with TRBD1. Germline CDR1 MNHEY, CDR2 SMNVEV (reference sequence). CDR3 length: 15 amino acids. J was trimmed by 7 bases and V by 6 bases; bases with no gene match: 12. The CDR3 nucleotides are TGTGCCAGCAGCCGACGACAGGGATCGGGGCAGCCCCAGCATTTT. It yields the protein CASSRRQGSGQPQHF.

V is TRBV6-1 and J is TRBJ2-7; possibly TRBD2 for D (7 bases). Trimming removed 0 bases at V and 3 bases at J, with 15 bases between. CDR3 length equals 16 residues. Germline CDR1 reads MNHNS; CDR2 reads SASEGT. The CDR3 DNA reads as TGTGCCAGCAGTGAAGCGAGGCCAGGGGACTACTACGAGCAGTACTTC. Amino acid sequence: CASSEARPGDYYEQYF.

This clonotype occurred many times. The J gene is TRBJ2-2, the V gene TRBV6-1; weak D call: TRBD1 (6 bases). Trimming cost V 6 bases and J 2 bases, with 10 bases left between them. The CDR3 covers 14 residues. The germline gives CDR1 MNHNS, CDR2 SASEGT. CDR3 sequence reads: CASSRDINTGELFF. The DNA of the CDR3 is TGTGCCAGCAGCCGGGACATAAACACCGGGGAGCTGTTTTTT.

This clonotype was seen many times. The chain joins TRBV19 to TRBJ2-7, with 11 bases aligning to TRBD1. The length of the CDR3 is 16 residues. CDR1 LNHDA and CDR2 SQIVND come from the germline V gene (reference sequence). V dropped 1 base and J dropped 1; count of bases not matched to a gene: 3. Here the CDR3 reads CASSIAGQGASYEQYF. The CDR3 DNA sequence: TGTGCCAGTAGTATAGCAGGACAGGGGGCTTCCTACGAGCAGTACTTC.

The sample holds many counts of this clonotype. The chain carries TRBV28 and TRBJ1-5, with 8 positions matching TRBD1. The CDR3 runs to 14 residues. Trimming removed 5 bases from V and 5 bases from J; junction bases left unmatched: 5. The germline V gene encodes CDR1 MDHEN and CDR2 SYDVKM. The CDR3 DNA follows: TGTGCCAGCAGTCCATTGGACAGGGATCAGCCCCAGCATTTT. This sequence encodes CASSPLDRDQPQHF.

In this sample, this clonotype turned up many times. The gene calls are TRBV19 and TRBJ1-5; 7 bases agree with TRBD1. Per germline, CDR1 LNHDA and CDR2 SQIVND (reference sequence). The CDR3 extends over 14 amino acids. Losses at the gene ends were 9 bases for V and 2 bases for J; bases not matched to a gene: 7. The CDR3 loop reads CASTDTGGNQPQHF. CDR3 nucleotides: TGTGCCAGCACTGACACAGGGGGCAATCAGCCCCAGCATTTT.

This clonotype was seen many times. The chain carries TRBV6-1 and TRBJ1-6; D might be TRBD1 (5 bases). The V gene lost 0 bases and the J gene lost 10 bases, with 10 bases spanning the gap. The CDR3 covers 14 residues. Germline V gene sequence: CDR1 MNHNS, CDR2 SASEGT. CDR3 sequence (DNA): TGTGCCAGCAGTGAAGCCAGACAGAGATCACCCCTCCACTTT. It translates to CASSEARQRSPLHF.

This clonotype was seen ten or more times. The junction does not match germline at one end; this may be a read error. The chain is built from TRBV7-7 and TRBJ2-5; possibly TRBD1 or TRBD2 for D (5 bases each). The CDR3 runs 14 residues. The germline CDR1 and CDR2 sequences are SSHAT and FNYEAQ (reference sequence). The CDR3 is CASSQVGGHETQYF. DNA for the CDR3: TGTGCTAGCAGCCAGGTTGGGGGTCATGAGACCCAGTACTTC.

The CDR3: CASRGHNQETQYF. The CDR3 nucleotides are TGTGCCAGCAGGGGACACAACCAAGAGACCCAGTACTTC. The rearrangement joins TRBV7-2 to TRBJ2-5; D is perhaps TRBD1 (6 bases). The V gene's germline CDR1 is SGHTA and CDR2 FQGNSA. The CDR3 extends over 13 amino acids. Trimming shortened V by 6 bases and J by 0 bases, and 8 bases separated the two germline ends.

As regards this clonotype: A much bigger clone sits one base away, suggesting this may be a read error. The chain carries TRBV19 and TRBJ1-5; TRBD1 agrees at 8 bases. V shed 9 bases, J shed 5 bases, and the junction held 6 bases outside the gene matches. The CDR3 is made up of 13 amino acids. The germline CDR1 and CDR2 sequences are LNHDA and SQIVND (reference sequence). The CDR3 DNA sequence: TGTGCCAGCCGGGGCAGGGGGCATCAGCCCCAGCATTTT. This translates into CASRGRGHQPQHF.

This clonotype was seen at least ten times. J is TRBJ2-5 and V is TRBV7-9; D is perhaps TRBD2 (5 bases). CDR3 length: 14 residues. Between the trimmed V and J ends, which lost 5 bases and 7 bases, there was a span of 17 bases. Per the germline V gene, CDR1 is SEHNR and CDR2 is FQNEAQ (reference sequence). The CDR3 DNA follows: TGTGCCAGCAGCCGACGACTGGGAGAAGGGACCCAGTACTTC. Translation gives CASSRRLGEGTQYF.

The table lists this clonotype with many counts. The rearrangement uses TRBV15 and TRBJ2-7; 11 bases line up with TRBD2. The CDR3 extends over 14 amino acids. From germline, CDR1 is LNHNV and CDR2 YYDKDF (reference sequence). Trimming cost V 6 bases and J 2 bases; bases outside gene matches: 3. CDR3 sequence (DNA): TGTGCCACCAGAGGACTAGCGGGTACCTACGAGCAGTACTTC. Amino acid sequence: CATRGLAGTYEQYF.

This clonotype was seen at least ten times. This sequence joins TRBV4-1 and TRBJ1-1; 9 bases align to TRBD1. CDR3 size: 15 residues. With 9 bases clipped from V and 0 bases from J, the junction kept 8 bases outside the gene matches. CDR1 and CDR2 from the germline V gene are MGHRA and YSYEKL. The CDR3 loop is CASLPGQGMNTEAFF. In nucleotides, the CDR3 is TGCGCCAGTCTACCGGGACAGGGAATGAACACTGAAGCTTTCTTT.

This clonotype was seen repeatedly, ten times or more. The chain is built from TRBV6-2 or TRBV6-3 and TRBJ2-5; 8 bases match TRBD1. The germline CDR1 and CDR2 sequences are MNHEY and SVGEGT. The CDR3 has 15 amino acids. With 4 bases clipped from V and 1 base from J, the junction kept 5 bases outside the gene matches. The CDR3 loop reads CASSLGTGLQETQYF. CDR3 nucleotides: TGTGCCAGCAGTTTGGGGACAGGACTCCAAGAGACCCAGTACTTC.

This clonotype was seen only a few times. This rearrangement joins TRBV7-6 to TRBJ2-2; 11 bases match TRBD2. In germline, CDR1 is SGHVS, CDR2 FNYEAQ. There are 15 residues in the CDR3. J was trimmed by 5 bases and V by 5 bases; bases with no gene match: 4. The CDR3 spells CASSHGTSGTGELFF. The CDR3 DNA sequence: TGTGCCAGCAGCCACGGGACTAGCGGTACCGGGGAGCTGTTTTTT. Drawing the rest from reference TRBV7-6 and TRBJ2-2, the complete variable domain is GAGVSQSPRYKVTKRGQDVALRCDPISGHVSLYWYRQALGQGPEFLTYFNYEAQQDKSGLPNDRFSAERPEGSISTLTIQRTEQRDSAMYRCASSHGTSGTGELFFGEGSRLTVL.

The table lists this clonotype with many counts. The chain recombines TRBV6-5 with TRBJ2-7; D gene ambiguous. The CDR3 extends over 16 amino acids. The germline V gene has CDR1 MNHEY and CDR2 SVGAGI. V dropped 6 bases and J dropped 2 bases, with 20 bases sitting between them. CDR3 DNA: TGTGCCAGCAGAAATACTAAGCTCAGGCGGACCTACGAGCAGTACTTC. Its translation: CASRNTKLRRTYEQYF.

This chain joins TRBV12-3 or TRBV12-4 and TRBJ1-2; 7 bases match TRBD1. The CDR3 loop spans 15 amino acids. V lost 7 bases to trimming and J lost 7 bases; unmatched junction nucleotides: 15. CDR3 sequence reads: CASTSGGGKGSGYTF. CDR3 nucleotides: TGTGCCAGCACCTCAGGGGGAGGGAAGGGATCTGGCTACACCTTC.

V usage is TRBV6-5 and J usage is TRBJ1-5; D not resolved. V was cut by 1 base and J by 3 bases, with 4 bases left in between. The CDR3 totals 13 residues. From germline, CDR1 is MNHEY and CDR2 SVGAGI. CDR3 nucleotides: TGTGCCAGCAGTTACTTTGACAATCAGCCCCAGCATTTT. It yields the protein CASSYFDNQPQHF.

This clonotype was seen ten or more times. V usage is TRBV6-1 and J usage is TRBJ1-1, with D possibly TRBD1 on 5 matching bases. V was cut by 2 bases and J by 0 bases, with 13 bases left in between. This CDR3 region has 16 residues. From germline, CDR1 is MNHNS and CDR2 SASEGT. CDR3 nucleotides: TGTGCCAGCAGTGAAAGAACCGGGACTTTGAACACTGAAGCTTTCTTT. Translated, it gives CASSERTGTLNTEAFF.

The chain uses TRBV20-1 and TRBJ2-7, with D perhaps TRBD2 (6 bases). The V gene's germline CDR1 is DFQATT and CDR2 SNEGSKA (reference sequence). There are 14 residues in the CDR3. Trimming left V 6 bases short and J 4 bases short, with 19 bases between. CDR3 amino acids: CSARRENLVYEQYF. CDR3 in DNA: TGCAGTGCAAGACGGGAGAACCTTGTATACGAGCAGTACTTC.